Given below is one TCR beta chain in context. The antigen is undetermined. Other DNA sequences from this sample encode an identical CDR3 as well. This sample is drawn from a study of shared clonotypes between healthy human individuals. Looking at the study overall: Per donor, three plates held CD4 naive cells, three held CD4 memory, two held CD8 naive and one held CD8 memory. Notes on the study in general: The four-donor shared clonotypes exceeded non-shared clonotypes in generation probability, with non-shared ones scoring lower.

The germline gives CDR1 MNHEY, CDR2 SMNVEV (reference sequence). The CDR3 is 13 amino acids. V was pared by 0 bases and J by 3 bases, with 6 bases between. Authors' processing steps: Filtering was not the same, since immunoSEQ gave junction-only sequences without quality scores. Profiling relied on immunoSEQ multiplex PCR, and the TCRdb table lists in-frame clones only, not all of them. V, J and clone size are taken as reported in that table, and D and trimming were inferred from the DNA itself. This table holds around 2.5 million clones, 90% to 95% found once. The chain employs TRBV27 and TRBJ2-7; possibly TRBD2 for D (5 bases). This receptor was obtained from a man younger than 35 in good health. Some clones in this sample may be carry-over from other donors' samples. Sequencing was performed on naive CD4+ T cells from PBMCs. Subset noted: CD45RA+ positively selected. CDR3 bases: TGTGCCAGCAGTTTATCACGGGACTACGAGCAGTACTTC. Its protein is CASSLSRDYEQYF.